This T cell receptor beta chain was identified in a study of blood T cells in healthy people across ages. For the study at large: With template switching, about one barcoded beta molecule was captured per two T cells. Broader study findings: Diversity figures based on one million T cells were deemed too low.

Details on this clonotype: Its antigen is still unknown.

PCR was performed a second time for about 6 to 11 cycles using a sample-barcoded 5' primer and a J-beta primer mix. Through a template-switch adaptor with 12 random nucleotides, each cDNA molecule received a tag. In TCRdb, the 5' RACE reads were re-called with MiXCR into one record per CDR3 protein. In the table there are roughly 1,300,000 distinct CDR3 sequences, approximately 60% of which are singletons. Input material: blood. This clonotype was obtained from a young man in good health.

The CDR3 coding sequence is TGTGCCAGCAGCTCCCTAGGGGGGGGCCTTAATGAAAAACTGTTTTTT. This sequence encodes CASSSLGGGLNEKLFF. The gene calls are TRBV7-9 and TRBJ1-4; tentative D call: TRBD1 (6 bases). The length of the CDR3 is 16 residues. The germline gives CDR1 SEHNR, CDR2 FQNEAQ (reference sequence). Trimming pared 4 bases from V and 4 bases from J, leaving 16 bases between.